The 18 T cell receptor beta chains presented below share a single source sample, sequenced in a study of patients and donors after allogeneic stem cell transplantation. TCRdb used MiXCR to reprocess the RT-PCR reads, holding one entry per CDR3 protein. The profile shows 95,000 to 120,000 distinct CDR3 sequences, less than 45% of them singletons. Sequencing used blood, either unsorted or a sorted T cell fraction (not recorded which). The receptors derive from a human donor who was either an allogeneic HSCT recipient or a stem cell or donor lymphocyte infusion donor (not recorded which). It is not recorded whose cells these are; they may come from a transplant donor.

This clonotype has more than one count but fewer than ten. V and J are TRBV15 and TRBJ1-1; D gene uncertain. The CDR3 is 9 residues long. Germline V gene data show CDR1 as LNHNV and CDR2 as YYDKDF (reference sequence). Trimming shortened V by 5 bases and J by 9 bases, and 4 bases separated the two germline ends. CDR3 DNA: TGTGCCACCAGCCTAAAAGCTTTCTTT. Encoded protein: CATSLKAFF.

This clonotype was detected only a few times. The J gene is TRBJ1-1, the V gene TRBV6-5; 7 positions match TRBD1. V lost 6 bases to trimming and J lost 0 bases; unmatched junction nucleotides: 7. This CDR3 is 15 amino acids long. Germline V gives CDR1 MNHEY, CDR2 SVGAGI. In nucleotides, the CDR3 is TGTGCCAGCAGACTAAACAGGGGAATGAACACTGAAGCTTTCTTT. It codes for CASRLNRGMNTEAFF.

The chain employs TRBV12-3 or TRBV12-4 and TRBJ2-3, with D hard to call. Trimming shortened V by 2 bases and J by 1 base, and 7 bases separated the two germline ends. The length of the CDR3 is 14 residues. CDR3 nucleotides: TGTGCCAGCAGTTTAAGTGATGGCACAGATACGCAGTATTTT. It yields the protein CASSLSDGTDTQYF.

V gene TRBV24-1 combines with J gene TRBJ2-2; TRBD2 matches 9 bases. This CDR3 is 14 amino acids long. J was trimmed by 4 bases and V by 10 bases; bases with no gene match: 6. Germline loops: CDR1 KGHDR, CDR2 SFDVKD. This CDR3 is CATALAGSTGELFF. The CDR3 DNA is TGTGCCACTGCACTAGCGGGTTCCACCGGGGAGCTGTTTTTT.

This clonotype was seen more than once but under ten times. The chain carries TRBV12-3 or TRBV12-4 and TRBJ1-5, with D hard to call. The length of the CDR3 is 15 residues. V gave up 3 bases and J gave up 6 bases, with 15 bases separating them. CDR3 bases: TGTGCCAGCAGTTTGCGTTCCTGGTACCCTCAGCCCCAGCATTTT. Translated: CASSLRSWYPQPQHF.

This clonotype was seen more than once but under ten times. CDR3 sequence reads: CASSFSTVITEAFF. CDR3 bases: TGTGCCAGCAGCTTTTCGACAGTAATCACTGAAGCTTTCTTT. This chain connects TRBV7-2 to TRBJ1-1, with D maybe TRBD1 (5 bases). The CDR3 spans 14 residues. Trimming took 3 bases from V and 4 from J, leaving 12 bases between them. Germline CDR1 reads SGHTA; CDR2 reads FQGNSA.

The chain has TRBV12-5 and TRBJ1-5; D is uncertain. The length of the CDR3 is 13 residues. V was cut by 5 bases and J by 3 bases, with 8 bases left in between. Germline values: CDR1 LGHNT, CDR2 FRNRAP. CDR3 in amino acids: CASGPRHNQPQHF. The CDR3 nucleotides are TGTGCTAGTGGTCCTAGACACAATCAGCCCCAGCATTTT.

This clonotype was found a few times. The rearrangement links TRBV4-3 to TRBJ2-3; D is possibly TRBD1 (5 bases). Germline V gives CDR1 LGHNA, CDR2 YSLEER. Trimming stripped 1 base from V and 5 bases from J, with 16 bases between. The CDR3 length is 16 residues. CDR3 sequence (DNA): TGCGCCAGCAGCCAAGGGGGCTGGATGGCAGTAGATACGCAGTATTTT. Protein sequence: CASSQGGWMAVDTQYF.

This clonotype was counted at least ten times. The V and J genes are TRBV20-1 and TRBJ2-1; TRBD2 matches 11 bases. This CDR3 region has 15 residues. Germline CDR1 and CDR2: DFQATT and SNEGSKA (reference sequence). V lost 6 bases and J lost 9; bases outside the gene matches: 13. The CDR3 loop is CSANQIAGGGPEQFF. The CDR3 DNA follows: TGCAGTGCCAACCAAATAGCGGGAGGGGGTCCTGAGCAGTTCTTC.

Details on this clonotype: This likely comes from a read error, as the CDR3 has no conserved phenylalanine or tryptophan at its end. The V gene is TRBV12-3 or TRBV12-4, the J gene TRBJ1-6; D gene ambiguous. Deletions cut 6 bases from V and 9 bases from J, with 9 bases between. CDR3 length equals 12 residues. The CDR3 loop is CASSRRSSPLHL. The CDR3 DNA reads TGTGCCAGCAGCCGTCGGTCTTCACCCCTCCACTTA.

The chain employs TRBV18 and TRBJ2-7; TRBD2 matches at 9 bases. Germline loops: CDR1 KGHSH, CDR2 LQKENI. The CDR3 contains 15 residues. The V and J ends lost 0 bases and 5 bases, in that order; junction bases with no gene match: 5. The CDR3 coding sequence is TGTGCCAGCTCACCACCGGAGGGACTAGCTAACGAGCAGTACTTC. Residues: CASSPPEGLANEQYF.

This clonotype has a count of ten or more. The V gene is TRBV20-1, the J gene TRBJ1-2; TRBD1 is a possible D gene (5 bases). V shed 0 bases and J shed 4 bases, with 15 bases lying between them. The CDR3 loop spans 15 amino acids. Per germline, CDR1 DFQATT and CDR2 SNEGSKA (reference sequence). DNA for the CDR3: TGCAGTGCTAGAGATCGGGCAGGGCGCCCCTATGGCTACACCTTC. Protein sequence: CSARDRAGRPYGYTF.

This clonotype occurred once. The V gene is TRBV6-2 or TRBV6-3, the J gene TRBJ2-3; possibly TRBD1 for D (5 bases). Germline values: CDR1 MNHEY, CDR2 SVGEGT. The CDR3 covers 13 residues. V lost 6 bases, J lost 5 bases, and 12 bases lay in between. The CDR3 protein is CASSLQGLDTQYF. In DNA, the CDR3 is TGTGCCAGCAGCCTCCAGGGATTAGATACGCAGTATTTT.

This clonotype appeared a few times. The genes are TRBV5-1 and TRBJ2-2; D gene ambiguous. V lost 2 bases, J lost 5 bases, and 10 bases lay in between. In germline, CDR1 is SGHRS, CDR2 YFSETQ. This CDR3 region has 14 residues. For the CDR3, the DNA is TGCGCCAGCAGCTTCACCGCAGGTACCGGGGAGCTGTTTTTT. It is translated as CASSFTAGTGELFF. Complete variable domain (other parts from reference TRBV5-1 and TRBJ2-2): KAGVTQTPRYLIKTRGQQVTLSCSPISGHRSVSWYQQTPGQGLQFLFEYFSETQRNKGNFPGRFSGRQFSNSRSEMNVSTLELGDSALYLCASSFTAGTGELFFGEGSRLTVL.

The chain joins TRBV30 to TRBJ1-2; no clear D gene. CDR1 and CDR2 from the germline V gene are GTSNPN and SVGIG (reference sequence). The CDR3 runs 14 residues. V lost 3 bases, J lost 4 bases, and 15 bases lay in between. The CDR3 bases are TGTGCCTGGAGGATGGTTCCAGCAAGCTATGGCTACACCTTC. It specifies CAWRMVPASYGYTF.

This clonotype has a count of ten or more. This sequence joins TRBV7-2 and TRBJ1-6; 9 bases agree with TRBD1. The V gene end was trimmed by 1 base and the J gene end by 6 bases; junction bases not matched to a gene: 1. The germline V gene has CDR1 SGHTA and CDR2 FQGNSA. This CDR3 is built from 15 residues. For the CDR3, the DNA is TGTGCCAGCAGCTTAGAGGACAGGGGTAATTCACCCCTCCACTTT. Its protein product is CASSLEDRGNSPLHF.

This clonotype was detected a few times. The chain combines TRBV18 with TRBJ1-1; D not resolved. This CDR3 spans 14 amino acids. The V end was cut by 3 bases, the J end by 5 bases, with 13 bases between. Germline V CDR1 and CDR2: KGHSH, LQKENI. The CDR3 DNA is TGTGCCAGCTCACCCTTGAACCTGAGGACTGAAGCTTTCTTT. Its protein product is CASSPLNLRTEAFF.

The chain carries TRBV28 and TRBJ2-7; no clear D. Germline V gives CDR1 MDHEN, CDR2 SYDVKM. This CDR3 spans 14 amino acids. V lost 4 bases and J 3 bases, leaving 13 bases between the germline ends. The CDR3, as DNA: TGTGCCAGCAGTTCCGCGCCCTTTCGCTACGAGCAGTACTTC. Amino acid sequence: CASSSAPFRYEQYF.